This T cell receptor (beta chain) is drawn from a study of T cells expressing NK-cell markers. The wider study: CD3+CD56+NKG2C+, CD3+CD56+NKG2C- and CD3+CD56-NKG2C+ T cells, once sorted, supplied the TCR beta repertoires.

TCRdb re-called the 5' RACE reads; one entry per CDR3 protein, DNA not given. The table lists about 460,000 distinct CDR3 sequences. Germline CDR1 is DFQATT and CDR2 is SNEGSKA (reference sequence). This CDR3 contains 14 residues. This receptor was obtained from a woman in her forties or fifties in good health. The gene calls are TRBV20-1 and TRBJ1-1. Sequencing used blood T cells: a sorted CD56 or NKG2C T cell subset, CD4+ or CD8+ T cells, or bulk PBMC T cells (not recorded which). This CDR3 reads CSAPSAFLNTEAFF.